This paragraph reports one TCR beta chain. The data were taken from a study of blood T cell repertoires in COVID-19. In the study overall: The study drew acute and convalescent COVID-19 samples from the United States, Italy and Spain. The analysed material was cDNA or gDNA that came from T cells, B-cell-depleted T cells, or PBMCs.

How the authors handled the data: Scientists estimated how many nucleated cells there were by amplifying reference gene primers. Here immunoSEQ multiplex PCR was the method, and the copy in TCRdb shows in-frame clones only, minus some. That table is the source of V, J and clone size, and D and trimming were worked out from the DNA. The data contain about 100,000 clones, roughly 80% of them singletons. The sample was peripheral blood. This receptor was identified in a man aged 55 to 69 with acute or convalescent COVID-19.

CDR3 region: CASSVQGAPTEAFF. CDR3 coding DNA: TGTGCCAGCAGTGTCCAGGGGGCGCCGACTGAAGCTTTCTTT. The rearrangement joins TRBV2 to TRBJ1-1, with 8 bases identical to TRBD1. The CDR3 consists of 14 residues. V lost 4 bases to trimming and J lost 5 bases; unmatched junction nucleotides: 6. Germline loops: CDR1 SNHLY, CDR2 FYNNEI.